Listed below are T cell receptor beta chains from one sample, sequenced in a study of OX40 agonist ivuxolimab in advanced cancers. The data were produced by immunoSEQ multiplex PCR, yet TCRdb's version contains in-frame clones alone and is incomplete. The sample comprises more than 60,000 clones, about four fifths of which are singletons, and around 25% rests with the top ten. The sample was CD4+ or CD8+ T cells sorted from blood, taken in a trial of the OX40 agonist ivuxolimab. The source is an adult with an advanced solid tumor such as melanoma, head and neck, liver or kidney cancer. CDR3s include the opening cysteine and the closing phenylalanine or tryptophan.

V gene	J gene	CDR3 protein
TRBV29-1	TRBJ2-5	CSVDMGGSETQYF
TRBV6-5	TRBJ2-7	CASTPAGGPREQYF
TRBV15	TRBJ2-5	CATSRDGRQGPGETQYF
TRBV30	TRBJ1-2	CAWGKKQGRPSYGYTF
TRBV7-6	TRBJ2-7	CASSLGDSGGGAYEQYF
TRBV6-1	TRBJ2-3	CASRLAGVLDTQYF
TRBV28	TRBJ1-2	CASSLGREGYGYTF
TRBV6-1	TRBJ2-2	CAGRTDRWGGELFF
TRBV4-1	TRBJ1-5	CASIRFDQGGVQPQHF
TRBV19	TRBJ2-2	CASSIGTGDDTGELFF
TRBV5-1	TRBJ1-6	CASSLGTVNSPLHF
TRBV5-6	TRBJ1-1	CASSLEGVGNTEAFF
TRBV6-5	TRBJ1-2	CASSPRRGAAYGYTF
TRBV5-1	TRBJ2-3	CASSLVVTTDTQYF
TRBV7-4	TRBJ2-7	CASSSAGADEQYF
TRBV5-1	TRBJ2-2	CASSLVQTTGELFF
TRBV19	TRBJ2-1	CASSIRVADGYNEQFF
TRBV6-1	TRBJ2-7	CAASPPGDSGMQYF
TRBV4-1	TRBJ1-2	CASSQGGPNPYGYTF
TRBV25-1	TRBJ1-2	CASSAWPNPPGYTF
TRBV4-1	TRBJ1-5	CASSPIGTGDNQPQHF
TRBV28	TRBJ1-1	CAIRGDTEAFF
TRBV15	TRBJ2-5	CATSRRQAGEETQYF
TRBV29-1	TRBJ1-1	CSVSGGNTEAFF
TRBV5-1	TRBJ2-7	CASSQGLAPYEQYF
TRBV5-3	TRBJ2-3	CARTPRTSGSTDTQYF
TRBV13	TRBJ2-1	CASSSYPSGGSGNEQFF
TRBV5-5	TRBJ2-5	CASSKYQETQYF
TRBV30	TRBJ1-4	CAWNGRGKNEKLFF
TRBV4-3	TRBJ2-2	CASSQDPGQGTGELFF
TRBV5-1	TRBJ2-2	CASRRDANTGELFF
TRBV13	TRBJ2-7	CASSTLTSGGSYEQYF
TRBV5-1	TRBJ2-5	CASSLVVQETQYF
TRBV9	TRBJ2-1	CASSVGDHSYNEQFF
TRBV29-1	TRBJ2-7	CSVTGTSSYEQYF
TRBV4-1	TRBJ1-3	CASSHTTRGSGNTIYF
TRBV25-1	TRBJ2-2	CASSATGWTGELFF
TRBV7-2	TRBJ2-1	CASSSSGGAIEQFF
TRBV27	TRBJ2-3	CASSSHSTDTQYF
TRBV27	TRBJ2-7	CASSLWQGAYEQYF
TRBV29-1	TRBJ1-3	CSVRTGGNTIYF
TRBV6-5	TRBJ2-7	CASSSPQTGGYEQYF
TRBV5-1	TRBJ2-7	CASSPQGIYYEQYF
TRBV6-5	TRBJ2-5	CASSTNGQGQETQYF
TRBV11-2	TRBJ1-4	CASSSGGAGEKLFF
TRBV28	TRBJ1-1	CASSFLVQGAAFF
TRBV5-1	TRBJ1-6	CASSPTGVRNSPLHF
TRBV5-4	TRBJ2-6	CASRRDADSGANVLTF
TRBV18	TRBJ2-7	CASSPGTDYEQYF
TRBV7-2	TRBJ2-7	CASSSQGYEQYF
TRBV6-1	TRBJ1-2	CASRSSGRWAGYTF
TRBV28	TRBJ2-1	CASSSPHDSVYNEQFF
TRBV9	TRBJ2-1	CASSADYNEQFF
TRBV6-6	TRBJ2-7	CASSKPGQGTYEQYF
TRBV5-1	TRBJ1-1	CASSANPPNTEAFF